This TCR beta chain was sequenced in a study of T cell repertoires in cytomegalovirus infection. This clonotype occurred many times. One entry per CDR3 protein, called by TCRdb with MiXCR from the reads. This sample has just over 150,000 distinct CDR3 sequences, with around a quarter found just once. V was clipped by 4 bases and J by 2 bases, with 15 bases between them. The CDR3 has 17 amino acids. Germline assignment: CDR1 SGHTA and CDR2 FQGNSA. This TCR derives from a human donor in good health (CMV status not recorded). Some clones in this sample may be carry-over from other donors' samples. The sample taken for sequencing was PBMCs. V is TRBV7-2 and J is TRBJ1-6; D perhaps matches TRBD1 (5 bases). In DNA form, the CDR3 reads TGTGCCAGCAGCTCCCCCACAGGAGTCACCTATAATTCACCCCTCCACTTT. It codes for CASSSPTGVTYNSPLHF.